What follows is one T cell receptor (beta chain) and its context. A single base separates this from a much larger clone, so it may be a read error. The study amplified TCR beta CDR3 regions using RNA transcripts. The workflow started with a first-round RT-PCR run with HTBI primers and then moved on to a second-round multiplex PCR. TCRdb reanalysed the multiplex PCR reads using MiXCR and keeps one entry per CDR3 protein. The sample has fewer than 350,000 distinct CDR3 sequences, 15% to 20% seen once; the top ten hold approximately 13%. This sample is drawn from a study of Graves' ophthalmopathy and Graves' hyperthyroidism. The CDR3 is made up of 14 amino acids.

The sequence was obtained from an adult man with Graves' ophthalmopathy. Sequences were obtained from peripheral blood. The chain joins TRBV12-3 or TRBV12-4 to TRBJ2-2, with 7 nucleotides matching TRBD2. CDR3 nucleotides: TGTACCAGCAGTTCTGAGCGGGGTAACGGGGAGCTGTTTTTT. This translates into CTSSSERGNGELFF.